The rows below give T cell receptor beta chains drawn from one sample of a study of T-cell memory formation after mild COVID-19. TCRdb ran MiXCR on the 5' RACE reads and lists one entry per CDR3 protein. This table has around 370,000 distinct CDR3 sequences, about 21% appearing once. The specimen was PBMCs or a T cell subset sorted from them (not recorded which). Receptors were obtained from an adult woman who had mild COVID-19 (a few samples of this study predate the infection). Cell type and time point are not known. Both conserved end residues are part of each CDR3.

CDR3aa,v_gene
CATSDPGTHSYNEQFF,TRBV24-1
CATSRPGGNSPLHF,TRBV15
CASGGRDTQYF,TRBV6-5
CASSPTRQERQYF,TRBV18
CASSPGTLDEQFF,TRBV18
CASSSLLSDRKFNNEQFF,TRBV7-3
CSVRTVNGYTF,TRBV29-1
CASSELAEQSTDTQYF,TRBV2
CASSVDGGRTDTQYF,TRBV9
CASSKNWGPYNEQFF,TRBV19
CASSLTGGSDEQFF,TRBV7-2
CATRLGTHSYEQYF,TRBV2
CASSLEGQGAFSPLHF,TRBV5-1
CASSENNGKAVFF,TRBV3-1
CASSPPGWEKLFF,TRBV7-2
CASSLGGDRFYEQYF,TRBV13
CASSSNHAGANVLTF,TRBV28
CSASGEVTQYF,TRBV20-1
CASSGPHGATNEKLFF,TRBV7-9
CASSGQGQANYGYTF,TRBV11-2
CASSYTLRGRETQYF,TRBV6-6
CASSIDLFTEPLHF,TRBV19
CASSPDRPQTTEAFF,TRBV5-1
CASSVAPGRTGNTIYF,TRBV9
CASSPPGFNTEAFF,TRBV12-3/TRBV12-4
CASSLGQTSNYGYTF,TRBV5-6
CSARHSRGTDTQYF,TRBV20-1
CASSPPGLQETQYF,TRBV19
CASSLAPTGRGEQYF,TRBV5-1
CASSLGPSPDTQYF,TRBV13
CASSFQGSYEQYF,TRBV12-3/TRBV12-4
CASSTTGFTEAFF,TRBV27
CSVVQGDRETQYF,TRBV29-1
CASSRPLYGTGPQETQYF,TRBV11-2
CASSQTQGEDTEAFF,TRBV23-1
CASSDPQGRDYEQYF,TRBV6-5
CASSLDTGFSYEQYF,TRBV7-6
CASGHGLAQYF,TRBV12-5
CSARDLRQAISNTGELFF,TRBV20-1
CSAREWGNNQPQHF,TRBV20-1
CASRDPGNTEAFF,TRBV7-2
CGGTGDNSPLHF,TRBV20-1
CASSTRGAPNTGELFF,TRBV7-8
CASRPTSGGDTQYF,TRBV12-3/TRBV12-4
CASSFLAGETQYF,TRBV12-3/TRBV12-4
CASSLRGLAGQETQYF,TRBV7-9
CASSLGTASSYNEQFF,TRBV5-1
CASSLAAGYQPQHF,TRBV12-3/TRBV12-4
CASSQALLRDVAKNIQYF,TRBV4-2
CATSQRGTEAFF,TRBV24-1
CSATRTGWSYEQYF,TRBV20-1
CASSPMTVHNSPLHF,TRBV3-1
CATSGPTGGTYEQYF,TRBV24-1
CSASGGFGYGYTF,TRBV20-1
CASSSDRGFNEQYF,TRBV6-2/TRBV6-3
CASSFLGGGFDNEQFF,TRBV7-2
CASSGTSQGNEQFF,TRBV11-3